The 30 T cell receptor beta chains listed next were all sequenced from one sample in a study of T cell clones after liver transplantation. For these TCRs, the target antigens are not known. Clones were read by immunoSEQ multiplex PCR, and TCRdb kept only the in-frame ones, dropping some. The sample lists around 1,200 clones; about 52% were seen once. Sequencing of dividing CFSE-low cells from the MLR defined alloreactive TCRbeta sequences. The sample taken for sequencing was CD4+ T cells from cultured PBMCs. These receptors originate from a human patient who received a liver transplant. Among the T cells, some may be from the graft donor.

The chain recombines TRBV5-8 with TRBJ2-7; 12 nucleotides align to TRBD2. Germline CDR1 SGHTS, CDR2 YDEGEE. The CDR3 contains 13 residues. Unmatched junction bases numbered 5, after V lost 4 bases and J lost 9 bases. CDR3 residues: CASSLGLAGRQYV. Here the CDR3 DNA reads TGTGCCAGCAGCCTAGGACTAGCGGGAAGGCAGTACGTC.

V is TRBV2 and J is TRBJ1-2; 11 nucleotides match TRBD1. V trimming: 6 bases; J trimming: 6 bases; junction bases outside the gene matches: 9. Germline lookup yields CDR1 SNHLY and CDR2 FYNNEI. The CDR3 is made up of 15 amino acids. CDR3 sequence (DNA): TGTGCCAGCAGCCACGGGACAGGGGGGAGGAATGGCTACACCTTC. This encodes CASSHGTGGRNGYTF.

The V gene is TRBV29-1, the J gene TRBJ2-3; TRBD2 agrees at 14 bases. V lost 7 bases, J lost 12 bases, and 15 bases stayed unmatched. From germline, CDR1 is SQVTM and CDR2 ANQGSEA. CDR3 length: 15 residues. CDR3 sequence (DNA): TGCAGCGCTAGGGGACTAGCGGGAGCCATTGGGGGACAGTATTTT. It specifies CSARGLAGAIGGQYF.

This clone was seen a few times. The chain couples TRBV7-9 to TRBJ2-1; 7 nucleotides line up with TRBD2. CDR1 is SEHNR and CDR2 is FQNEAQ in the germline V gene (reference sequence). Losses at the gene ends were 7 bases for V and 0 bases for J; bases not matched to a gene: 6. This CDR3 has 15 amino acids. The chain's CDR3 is CASMKASGSYNEQFF. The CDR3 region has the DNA TGTGCCAGCATGAAGGCTAGCGGCTCCTACAATGAGCAGTTCTTC.

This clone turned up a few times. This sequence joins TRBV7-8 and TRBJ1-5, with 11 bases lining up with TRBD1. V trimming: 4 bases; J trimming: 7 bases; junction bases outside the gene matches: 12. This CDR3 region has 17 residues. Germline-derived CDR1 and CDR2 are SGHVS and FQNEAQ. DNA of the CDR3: TGTGCCAGCAGCTCCGCCATAGGGACAGGGGGACTACAGCCCCAGCATTTT. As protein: CASSSAIGTGGLQPQHF.

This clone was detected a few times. CDR3 in amino acids: CASGSDGGNTEAFF. CDR3 sequence (DNA): TGTGCTAGTGGTTCGGACGGGGGGAACACTGAAGCTTTCTTT. The chain recombines TRBV12-5 with TRBJ1-1; D may be TRBD1 (5 bases). Germline values: CDR1 LGHNT, CDR2 FRNRAP. The CDR3 is 14 residues long. Trimming pared 4 bases from V and 1 base from J, leaving 10 bases between. Full variable domain (missing parts from reference TRBV12-5 and TRBJ1-1): DARVTQTPRHKVTEMGQEVTMRCQPILGHNTVFWYRQTMMQGLELLAYFRNRAPLDDSGMPKDRFSAEMPDATLATLKIQPSEPRDSAVYFCASGSDGGNTEAFFGQGTRLTVV.

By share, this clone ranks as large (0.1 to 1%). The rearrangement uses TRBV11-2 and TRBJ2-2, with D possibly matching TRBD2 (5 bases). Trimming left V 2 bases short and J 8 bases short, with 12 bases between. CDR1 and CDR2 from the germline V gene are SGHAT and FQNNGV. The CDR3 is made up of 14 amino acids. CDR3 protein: CASSLFPGSGELFF. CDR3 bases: TGTGCCAGCAGCTTATTTCCGGGATCGGGGGAGCTGTTTTTT.

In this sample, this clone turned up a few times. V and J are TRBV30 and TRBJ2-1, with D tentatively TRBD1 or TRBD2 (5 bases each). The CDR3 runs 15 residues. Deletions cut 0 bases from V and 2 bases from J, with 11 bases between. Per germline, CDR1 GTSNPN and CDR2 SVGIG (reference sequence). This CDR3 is CAWSVLWGTYNEQFF. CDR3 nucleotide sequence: TGTGCCTGGAGTGTACTCTGGGGGACCTACAATGAGCAGTTCTTC. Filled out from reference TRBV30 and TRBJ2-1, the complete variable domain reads SQTIHQWPATLVQPVGSPLSLECTVEGTSNPNLYWYRQAAGRGLQLLFYSVGIGQISSEVPQNLSASRPQDRQFILSSKKLLLSDSGFYLCAWSVLWGTYNEQFFGPGTRLTVL.

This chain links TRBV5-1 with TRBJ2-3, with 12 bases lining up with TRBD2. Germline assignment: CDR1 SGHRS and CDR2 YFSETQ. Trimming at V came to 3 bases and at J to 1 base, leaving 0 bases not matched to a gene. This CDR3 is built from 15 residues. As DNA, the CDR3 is TGCGCCAGCAGCTGGACTAGCGGGGGCACAGATACGCAGTATTTT. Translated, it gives CASSWTSGGTDTQYF.

Written as DNA, the CDR3 is TGCGCCAGCAGCCTTTCCCGGAGCGGGATTGATACGCAGTATTTT. This encodes CASSLSRSGIDTQYF. The rearrangement joins TRBV4-3 to TRBJ2-3, with TRBD2 matching 7 bases. The CDR3 length is 15 residues. J gave up 6 bases and V 4 bases, and 10 bases lay outside the gene matches. Germline V CDR1 and CDR2: LGHNA, YSLEER.

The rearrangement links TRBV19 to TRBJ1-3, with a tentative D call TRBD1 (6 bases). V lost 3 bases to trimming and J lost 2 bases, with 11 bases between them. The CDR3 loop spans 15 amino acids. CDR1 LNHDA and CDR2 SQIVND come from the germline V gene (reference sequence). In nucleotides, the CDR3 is TGTGCCAGTAGTATCCGGACAGCTACTGGAAACACCATATATTTT. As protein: CASSIRTATGNTIYF.

The CDR3 bases are TGCGCCAGCAGCCCGACAGGGGGGGCGGCCGGGGAGCTGTTTTTT. Translating it yields CASSPTGGAAGELFF. The V call is TRBV5-1, the J call TRBJ2-2, with 9 bases lining up with TRBD1. Germline assignment: CDR1 SGHRS and CDR2 YFSETQ. With V trimmed by 4 bases and J by 6 bases, 7 bases remained unmatched. The CDR3 consists of 15 residues.

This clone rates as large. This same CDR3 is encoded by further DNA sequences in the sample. CDR3 sequence: CASSLISGGAGETQYF. The DNA of the CDR3 is TGTGCCAGCAGCTTAATTAGCGGGGGGGCGGGGGAGACCCAGTACTTC. The V gene is TRBV7-2, the J gene TRBJ2-5; 11 nucleotides agree with TRBD2. Looked up from germline, CDR1 is SGHTA and CDR2 is FQGNSA. With V trimmed by 2 bases and J by 5 bases, 7 bases remained unmatched. CDR3 size: 16 residues.

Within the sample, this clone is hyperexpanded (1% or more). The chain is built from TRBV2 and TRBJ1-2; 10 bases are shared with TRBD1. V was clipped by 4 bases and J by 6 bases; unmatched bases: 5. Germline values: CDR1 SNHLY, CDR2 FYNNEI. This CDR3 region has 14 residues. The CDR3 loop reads CASSGSDRGHGYTF. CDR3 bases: TGTGCCAGCAGTGGATCAGACAGGGGGCATGGCTACACCTTC. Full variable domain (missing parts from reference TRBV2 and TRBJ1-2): EPEVTQTPSHQVTQMGQEVILRCVPISNHLYFYWYRQILGQKVEFLVSFYNNEISEKSEIFDDQFSVERPDGSNFTLKIRSTKLEDSAMYFCASSGSDRGHGYTFGSGTRLTVV.

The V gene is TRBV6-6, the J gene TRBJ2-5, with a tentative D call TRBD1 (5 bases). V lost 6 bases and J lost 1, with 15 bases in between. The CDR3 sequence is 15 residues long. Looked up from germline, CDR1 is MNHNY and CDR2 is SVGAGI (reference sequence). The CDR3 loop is CASSSPTVLQETQYF. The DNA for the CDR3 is TGTGCCAGCAGCTCACCGACAGTGCTCCAAGAGACCCAGTACTTC.

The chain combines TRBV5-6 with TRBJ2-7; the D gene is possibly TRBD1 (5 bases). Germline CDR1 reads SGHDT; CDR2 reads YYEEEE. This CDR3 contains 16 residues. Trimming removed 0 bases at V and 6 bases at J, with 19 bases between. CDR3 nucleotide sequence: TGTGCCAGCAGCTTGGTGGGCAGGGCCCACACCGGCGAGCAGTACGTC. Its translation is CASSLVGRAHTGEQYV.

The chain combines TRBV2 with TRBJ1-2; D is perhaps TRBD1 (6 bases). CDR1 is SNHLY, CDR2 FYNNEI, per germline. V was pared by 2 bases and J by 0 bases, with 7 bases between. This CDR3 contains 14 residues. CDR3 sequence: CASSEKGANYGYTF. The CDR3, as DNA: TGTGCCAGCAGTGAAAAGGGGGCTAACTATGGCTACACCTTC.

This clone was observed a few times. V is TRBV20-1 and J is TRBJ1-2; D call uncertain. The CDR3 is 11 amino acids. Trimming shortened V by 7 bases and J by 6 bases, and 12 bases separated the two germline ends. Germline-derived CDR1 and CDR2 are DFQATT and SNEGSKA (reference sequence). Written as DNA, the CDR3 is TGCAGTGTGAAGGGAGGGAATGGCTACACCTTC. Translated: CSVKGGNGYTF.

The chain's CDR3 is CASSTGQGASGELFF. The CDR3, as DNA: TGTGCCAGCAGTACCGGACAGGGGGCAAGCGGGGAGCTGTTTTTT. V gene TRBV7-6 combines with J gene TRBJ2-2, with TRBD1 matching 11 bases. The CDR3 has 15 amino acids. Unmatched junction bases numbered 7, after V lost 6 bases and J lost 7 bases. Germline V gene sequence: CDR1 SGHVS, CDR2 FNYEAQ. The variable domain in full, completed from reference TRBV7-6 and TRBJ2-2, reads GAGVSQSPRYKVTKRGQDVALRCDPISGHVSLYWYRQALGQGPEFLTYFNYEAQQDKSGLPNDRFSAERPEGSISTLTIQRTEQRDSAMYRCASSTGQGASGELFFGEGSRLTVL.

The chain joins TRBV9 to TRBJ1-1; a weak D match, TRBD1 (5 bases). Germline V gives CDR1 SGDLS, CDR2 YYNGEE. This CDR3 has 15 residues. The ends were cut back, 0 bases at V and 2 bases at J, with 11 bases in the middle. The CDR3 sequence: CASSVGLRDNTEAFF. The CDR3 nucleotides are TGTGCCAGCAGCGTAGGTCTCAGGGACAACACTGAAGCTTTCTTT.

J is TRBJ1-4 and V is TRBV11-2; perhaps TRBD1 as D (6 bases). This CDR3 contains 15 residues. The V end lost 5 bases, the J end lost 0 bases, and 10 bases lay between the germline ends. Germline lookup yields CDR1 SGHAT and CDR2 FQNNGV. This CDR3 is CASSKRTATNEKLFF. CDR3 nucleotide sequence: TGTGCCAGCAGCAAAAGGACAGCAACTAATGAAAAACTGTTTTTT.

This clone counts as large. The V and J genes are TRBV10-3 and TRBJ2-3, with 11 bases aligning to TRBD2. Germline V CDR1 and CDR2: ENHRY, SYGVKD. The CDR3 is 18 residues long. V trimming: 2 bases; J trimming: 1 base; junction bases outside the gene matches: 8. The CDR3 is CAISERGLAEKGTDTQYF. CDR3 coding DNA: TGTGCCATCAGTGAGCGGGGACTAGCGGAAAAGGGCACAGATACGCAGTATTTT.

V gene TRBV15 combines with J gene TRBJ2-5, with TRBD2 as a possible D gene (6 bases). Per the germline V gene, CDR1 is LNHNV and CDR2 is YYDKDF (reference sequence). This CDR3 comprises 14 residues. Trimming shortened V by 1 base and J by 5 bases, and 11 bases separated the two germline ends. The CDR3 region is CATSRAGVQETQYF. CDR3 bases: TGTGCCACCAGCAGAGCGGGAGTTCAGGAGACCCAGTACTTC.

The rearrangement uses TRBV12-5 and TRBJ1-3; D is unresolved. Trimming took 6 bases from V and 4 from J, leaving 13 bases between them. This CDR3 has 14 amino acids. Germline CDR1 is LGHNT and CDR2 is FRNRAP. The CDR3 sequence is CASGPSGSGNTIYF. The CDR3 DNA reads TGTGCTAGTGGGCCTTCCGGATCAGGAAACACCATATATTTT.

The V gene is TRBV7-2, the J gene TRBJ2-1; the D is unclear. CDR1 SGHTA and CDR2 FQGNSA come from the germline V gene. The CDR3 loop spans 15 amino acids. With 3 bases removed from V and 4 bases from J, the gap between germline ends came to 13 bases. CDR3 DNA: TGTGCCAGCAGCTTGGTGATGGTGGGGTACAATGAGCAGTTCTTC. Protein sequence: CASSLVMVGYNEQFF. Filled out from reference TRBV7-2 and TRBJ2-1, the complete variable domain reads GAGVSQSPSNKVTEKGKDVELRCDPISGHTALYWYRQSLGQGLEFLIYFQGNSAPDKSGLPSDRFSAERTGGSVSTLTIQRTQQEDSAVYLCASSLVMVGYNEQFFGPGTRLTVL.

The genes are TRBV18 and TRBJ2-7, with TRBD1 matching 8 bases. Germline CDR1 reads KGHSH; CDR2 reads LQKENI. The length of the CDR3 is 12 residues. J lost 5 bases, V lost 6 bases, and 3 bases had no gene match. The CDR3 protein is CASSEQGDEQYV. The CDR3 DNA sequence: TGTGCCAGCTCGGAACAGGGGGACGAGCAGTACGTC.

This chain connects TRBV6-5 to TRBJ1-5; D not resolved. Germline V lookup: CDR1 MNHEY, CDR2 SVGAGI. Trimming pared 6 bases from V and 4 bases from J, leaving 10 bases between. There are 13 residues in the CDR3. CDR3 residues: CASSPGGNQPQHF. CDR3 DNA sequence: TGTGCCAGCAGCCCAGGAGGGAATCAGCCCCAGCATTTT.

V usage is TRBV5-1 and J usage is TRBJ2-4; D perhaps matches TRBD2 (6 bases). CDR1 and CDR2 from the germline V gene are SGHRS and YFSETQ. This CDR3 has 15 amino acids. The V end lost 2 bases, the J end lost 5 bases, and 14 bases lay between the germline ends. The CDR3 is CASSLGGNVENIQYF. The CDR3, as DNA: TGCGCCAGCAGCTTAGGCGGGAACGTCGAAAACATTCAGTACTTC. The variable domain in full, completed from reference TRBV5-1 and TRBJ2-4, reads KAGVTQTPRYLIKTRGQQVTLSCSPISGHRSVSWYQQTPGQGLQFLFEYFSETQRNKGNFPGRFSGRQFSNSRSEMNVSTLELGDSALYLCASSLGGNVENIQYFGAGTRLSVL.

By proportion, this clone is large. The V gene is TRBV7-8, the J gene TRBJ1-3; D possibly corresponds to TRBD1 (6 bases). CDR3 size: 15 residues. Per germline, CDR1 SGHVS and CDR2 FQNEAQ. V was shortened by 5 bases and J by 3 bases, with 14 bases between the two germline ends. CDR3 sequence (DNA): TGTGCCAGCAGCCCCAACAGGGTGGGTGGAAACACCATATATTTT. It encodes CASSPNRVGGNTIYF.

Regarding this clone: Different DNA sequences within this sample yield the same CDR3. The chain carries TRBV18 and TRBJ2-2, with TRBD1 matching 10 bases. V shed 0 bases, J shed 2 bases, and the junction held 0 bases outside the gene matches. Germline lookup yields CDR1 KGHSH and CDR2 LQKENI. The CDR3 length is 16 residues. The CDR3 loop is CASSPPTGGNTGELFF. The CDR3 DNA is TGTGCCAGCTCACCACCGACAGGGGGCAACACCGGGGAGCTGTTTTTT.